This T cell receptor beta chain was found in a study of cytomegalovirus exposure and HLA in healthy donors. This clone was picked up one time. The target antigen is unknown. This PCR relied on a set of 60 Vbeta primers and 13 Jbeta primers. Profiling relied on immunoSEQ multiplex PCR, and the TCRdb table lists in-frame clones only, not all of them. The table includes more than 200,000 clones, roughly 79% detected once. The V and J ends lost 4 bases and 2 bases respectively, with 11 bases between them. The CDR3 is 14 residues long. Germline lookup yields CDR1 SGHTA and CDR2 FQGNSA. Study observations and caveats: Earlier analysis yielded a pattern in which most TCR beta V segments were productive about 90% or about 30% of the time. In a later analysis, TCR beta V- and J-gene trimming was associated with a missense DCLRE1C variant.

This chain links TRBV7-2 with TRBJ1-1; no definite D call. The receptor's source is a man between 18 and 29 years old in good health and CMV-seronegative. Sequenced material: PBMCs. As DNA, the CDR3 is TGTGCCAGCAGCTCCGGTCTGGTAAACACTGAAGCTTTCTTT. Protein: CASSSGLVNTEAFF.